Sequencing of this T cell receptor beta chain was carried out in a study of blood T cell repertoires in COVID-19. Overall study: The samples span acute and convalescent COVID-19 from the United States, Italy and Spain. Nucleic acid was either cDNA or gDNA, and it came from T cells, B-cell-depleted T cells, or PBMCs.

The authors' processing: From reference gene primer amplification, estimates of nucleated cell counts were derived. Here immunoSEQ multiplex PCR was the method, and the copy in TCRdb shows in-frame clones only, minus some. V and J calls and clone size come straight from that table; D and trimming were deduced from the DNA. The sample yields more than 200,000 clones, approximately 86% seen once. This clone has a handful of counts. V was clipped by 4 bases and J by 1 base; unmatched bases: 2. There are 14 residues in the CDR3. CDR1 is LNHDA and CDR2 is SQIVND in the germline V gene (reference sequence).

The sequenced material came from peripheral blood. This receptor was identified in a woman older than 75 with active or convalescent COVID-19. The rearrangement links TRBV19 to TRBJ2-7; 9 bases match TRBD2. The DNA of the CDR3 is TGTGCCAGTAGTAGAAGCGGGGGGTCCTACGAGCAGTACTTC. This gives the protein CASSRSGGSYEQYF. Variable domain in full (rest from reference TRBV19 and TRBJ2-7): DGGITQSPKYLFRKEGQNVTLSCEQNLNHDAMYWYRQDPGQGLRLIYYSQIVNDFQKGDIAEGYSVSREKKESFPLTVTSAQKNPTAFYLCASSRSGGSYEQYFGPGTRLTVT.